The sequence of this T cell receptor beta chain was determined in a study of neoadjuvant anti-PD-1 for oral cavity cancer. TCRdb's copy holds only in-frame clones and misses some; the assay was immunoSEQ multiplex PCR. The sample lists more than 12,000 clones, about three quarters seen once, with roughly 2.8% in the top ten. V gave up 7 bases and J gave up 7 bases, with 16 bases separating them. The CDR3 runs to 13 residues. Per germline, CDR1 MNHEY and CDR2 SVGAGI. Time point specified: after neoadjuvant nivolumab, at surgical resection. This TCR derives from a person aged 40 to 85 with oral cavity squamous cell carcinoma. The sample consisted of PBMCs, taken after nivolumab (anti-PD-1) treatment. The V call is TRBV6-5, the J call TRBJ1-2; weak D call: TRBD1 (6 bases). CDR3 nucleotides: TGTGCCAGCATTGGGGGGGCCAAGGGTGGCTACACCTTC. As protein: CASIGGAKGGYTF.